The next 27 T cell receptor beta chains were all read from a single sample in a study of blood T cell repertoires in COVID-19. The repertoire was sequenced with immunoSEQ multiplex PCR; TCRdb's copy has only in-frame clones and lacks some. Counted here are a few hundred thousand clones, approximately 86% occurring once; the ten biggest clones make up 2% to 2.5%. Sequencing input: peripheral blood. The receptors stem from a woman aged 45 to 65 who had recovered from COVID-19.

V usage is TRBV27 and J usage is TRBJ1-4; 9 bases agree with TRBD1. V trimming: 3 bases; J trimming: 8 bases; junction bases outside the gene matches: 7. The CDR3 runs to 15 residues. Germline V gene sequence: CDR1 MNHEY, CDR2 SMNVEV (reference sequence). CDR3 sequence (DNA): TGTGCCAGCAGTTTTCGACAGGGGGAAACAGAAAAACTGTTTTTT. Translating it yields CASSFRQGETEKLFF.

The rearrangement links TRBV6-6 to TRBJ1-2; TRBD1 matches at 9 bases. Trimming removed 5 bases from V and 5 bases from J; junction bases left unmatched: 18. The V gene's germline CDR1 is MNHNY and CDR2 SVGAGI (reference sequence). The CDR3 spans 18 residues. CDR3 region: CASSPPGQGMNRPYGYTF. The CDR3 DNA reads as TGTGCCAGCAGTCCCCCGGGACAGGGAATGAATCGACCTTATGGCTACACCTTC.

This clone was observed once. The chain links TRBV7-2 to TRBJ1-2; D is possibly TRBD1 (6 bases). Germline CDR1 reads SGHTA; CDR2 reads FQGNSA. CDR3 length: 14 residues. Trimming took off 7 bases at V and 4 bases at J, with 16 bases between the two ends. The CDR3 protein is CASNRDINGYGYTF. CDR3 in DNA: TGTGCCAGCAATCGGGACATTAACGGCTATGGCTACACCTTC.

V and J are TRBV10-1 and TRBJ2-3, with 9 bases fitting TRBD2. With V trimmed by 7 bases and J by 7 bases, 12 bases remained unmatched. Germline V lookup: CDR1 WNHNN, CDR2 SYGVQD (reference sequence). This CDR3 is 15 amino acids long. The CDR3 is CASINSGRVGNTQYF. The CDR3 coding sequence is TGCGCCAGCATTAATAGCGGGAGAGTGGGAAATACGCAGTATTTT.

The genes are TRBV5-4 and TRBJ2-7, with a tentative D call TRBD2 (5 bases). CDR1 and CDR2 (germline): SGHNT, YYREEE (reference sequence). The CDR3 is 16 residues long. V was trimmed by 4 bases and J by 0 bases, leaving 17 bases between them. Here the CDR3 reads CASSSAERRSSYEQYF. Here the CDR3 DNA reads TGTGCCAGCAGCAGTGCAGAGCGGCGATCCTCCTACGAGCAGTACTTC. Based on the CDR3 plus reference TRBV5-4 and TRBJ2-7, the full variable domain is ETGVTQSPTHLIKTRGQQVTLRCSSQSGHNTVSWYQQALGQGPQFIFQYYREEENGRGNFPPRFSGLQFPNYSSELNVNALELDDSALYLCASSSAERRSSYEQYFGPGTRLTVT.

The V gene is TRBV5-1, the J gene TRBJ2-5; the D gene is possibly TRBD2 (6 bases). V dropped 0 bases and J dropped 6 bases, with 12 bases sitting between them. The CDR3 runs to 14 residues. The germline V gene has CDR1 SGHRS and CDR2 YFSETQ. The CDR3 protein is CASSLVGGRKTQYF. For the CDR3, the DNA is TGCGCCAGCAGCTTGGTAGGAGGGCGAAAGACCCAGTACTTC.

The chain couples TRBV7-9 to TRBJ2-3; the match to TRBD1 covers 8 bases. The CDR3 is made up of 16 amino acids. CDR1 and CDR2 (germline): SEHNR, FQNEAQ (reference sequence). The V and J ends lost 3 bases and 1 base, in that order; junction bases with no gene match: 6. CDR3 sequence reads: CASSFSPGQGTDTQYF. The CDR3 DNA reads TGTGCCAGCAGCTTTTCCCCGGGACAGGGCACAGATACGCAGTATTTT.

The V and J genes are TRBV7-2 and TRBJ2-7, with 8 bases matching TRBD2. There are 15 residues in the CDR3. From germline, CDR1 is SGHTA and CDR2 FQGNSA. The trim removed 1 base at V and 3 bases at J, leaving 5 bases unmatched. The DNA for the CDR3 is TGTGCCAGCAGCTTAGTTGGCGGGGGGAACTACGAGCAGTACTTC. Amino acids: CASSLVGGGNYEQYF.

The chain carries TRBV4-2 and TRBJ2-1; D possibly corresponds to TRBD2 (6 bases). V lost 2 bases and J 3 bases, leaving 17 bases between the germline ends. CDR1 and CDR2 (germline): LGHNA, YNFKEQ. The length of the CDR3 is 17 residues. The CDR3 DNA is TGTGCCAGCAGCCAATTACCCCGGACTAAACTCTACAATGAGCAGTTCTTC. Its protein is CASSQLPRTKLYNEQFF.

There are a few counts of this clone. The chain carries TRBV19 and TRBJ2-1, with a tentative D call TRBD1 (6 bases). There are 12 residues in the CDR3. The germline gives CDR1 LNHDA, CDR2 SQIVND (reference sequence). The V gene lost 8 bases and the J gene lost 3 bases, with 8 bases spanning the gap. The CDR3 sequence: CASGTNYNEQFF. The CDR3 DNA reads TGTGCCAGTGGGACAAACTACAATGAGCAGTTCTTC.

This CDR3 is CASSIKAANTGELFF. Here the CDR3 DNA reads TGTGCCAGTAGTATAAAAGCGGCGAACACCGGGGAGCTGTTTTTT. The chain recombines TRBV19 with TRBJ2-2; weak D call: TRBD2 (5 bases). V was shortened by 2 bases and J by 0 bases, with 7 bases between the two germline ends. The CDR3 contains 15 residues. From germline, CDR1 is LNHDA and CDR2 SQIVND (reference sequence).

There are a few counts of this clone. V and J are TRBV6-6 and TRBJ2-7; 13 bases fit TRBD2. The germline V gene encodes CDR1 MNHNY and CDR2 SVGAGI (reference sequence). V lost 6 bases, J lost 6 bases, and 8 bases stayed unmatched. This CDR3 spans 15 amino acids. The CDR3 reads CASSRGLAGVSEQYF. As DNA, the CDR3 is TGTGCCAGCAGCCGCGGACTAGCGGGAGTCTCCGAGCAGTACTTC.

The sample holds one count of this clone. The V gene is TRBV28, the J gene TRBJ2-5, with a possible D match to TRBD1 (5 bases). The CDR3 has 17 residues. The germline V gene encodes CDR1 MDHEN and CDR2 SYDVKM. V dropped 3 bases and J dropped 2 bases, with 19 bases sitting between them. CDR3 loop: CASSFPWAGLQQETQYF. CDR3 in DNA: TGTGCCAGCAGTTTCCCCTGGGCAGGGCTGCAACAAGAGACCCAGTACTTC.

The genes are TRBV12-3 or TRBV12-4 and TRBJ1-3, with D unclear. Trimming took off 7 bases at V and 4 bases at J, with 11 bases between the two ends. CDR3 size: 13 residues. The DNA for the CDR3 is TGTGCCAGCAAAGCGGGTGGAGGAAACACCATATATTTT. It translates to CASKAGGGNTIYF.

The rearrangement links TRBV2 to TRBJ2-6; D may be TRBD1 (5 bases). This CDR3 contains 15 residues. The germline CDR1 and CDR2 sequences are SNHLY and FYNNEI. V was cut by 8 bases and J by 2 bases, with 13 bases left in between. CDR3 DNA sequence: TGTGCCAGCGCTTCAGGGAACCCTGGGGCCAACGTCCTGACTTTC. The encoded protein is CASASGNPGANVLTF.

This clone was counted a single time. The chain employs TRBV21-1 and TRBJ2-7; TRBD2, the table's D call, was not compared with the DNA. TRBV21-1 is tagged as a pseudogene. CDR3 length equals 16 residues. The CDR3 DNA sequence: TGTGCCAGCAGCAAAGCGCGCGGGAGGTCCTCCTACGAGCAGTACTTC. Translation gives CASSKARGRSSYEQYF.

The CDR3 protein is CASSETGGDGYTF. In DNA form, the CDR3 reads TGTGCCAGCAGCGAGACAGGGGGCGATGGCTACACCTTC. The chain combines TRBV9 with TRBJ1-2; 10 bases map to TRBD1. Trimming removed 3 bases from V and 6 bases from J; junction bases left unmatched: 2. The CDR3 length is 13 residues. Germline V gene sequence: CDR1 SGDLS, CDR2 YYNGEE.

This clone has just a few counts. Other DNA sequences in this sample translate to the same CDR3. The chain recombines TRBV4-2 with TRBJ1-5; 9 bases align to TRBD1. Germline assignment: CDR1 LGHNA and CDR2 YNFKEQ. With 0 bases clipped from V and 1 base from J, the junction kept 4 bases outside the gene matches. CDR3 length: 17 residues. DNA for the CDR3: TGTGCCAGCAGCCAAGATCGGACAGGGGTGAGCAATCAGCCCCAGCATTTT. Protein sequence: CASSQDRTGVSNQPQHF.

This rearrangement joins TRBV7-2 to TRBJ2-7; 9 nucleotides align to TRBD1. Losses at the gene ends were 8 bases for V and 3 bases for J; bases not matched to a gene: 5. CDR3 size: 13 residues. Germline CDR1 is SGHTA and CDR2 is FQGNSA. This CDR3 is CASQDRGVYEQYF. Here the CDR3 DNA reads TGTGCCAGCCAGGACAGGGGAGTCTACGAGCAGTACTTC.

The J gene is TRBJ2-5, the V gene TRBV29-1; TRBD2 aligns across 7 bases. The V and J ends lost 3 bases and 9 bases, in that order; junction bases with no gene match: 16. Germline assignment: CDR1 SQVTM and CDR2 ANQGSEA. The CDR3 runs 15 residues. The CDR3 sequence is CSVDSYLALAGAQYF. CDR3 bases: TGCAGCGTTGATAGCTACCTAGCCTTGGCGGGGGCCCAGTACTTC.

The chain carries TRBV19 and TRBJ2-1; 7 nucleotides agree with TRBD2. The CDR3 runs to 15 residues. The V gene end was trimmed by 9 bases and the J gene end by 9 bases; junction bases not matched to a gene: 17. Germline-derived CDR1 and CDR2 are LNHDA and SQIVND (reference sequence). In nucleotides, the CDR3 is TGTGCCAGCTCGAGACGTGGGAGGGCCGGTGGTGAGCAGTTCTTC. This gives the protein CASSRRGRAGGEQFF.

This chain joins TRBV7-2 and TRBJ2-1, with 8 nucleotides matching TRBD1. The CDR3 covers 17 residues. Trimming removed 4 bases from V and 5 bases from J; junction bases left unmatched: 13. Germline-derived CDR1 and CDR2 are SGHTA and FQGNSA. The CDR3 DNA reads TGTGCCAGCAGCTGGGCTCCCGGGACAGGATTAAACAATGAGCAGTTCTTC. This encodes CASSWAPGTGLNNEQFF. The full variable domain, rest sourced from reference TRBV7-2 and TRBJ2-1, is GAGVSQSPSNKVTEKGKDVELRCDPISGHTALYWYRQSLGQGLEFLIYFQGNSAPDKSGLPSDRFSAERTGGSVSTLTIQRTQQEDSAVYLCASSWAPGTGLNNEQFFGPGTRLTVL.

The chain carries TRBV10-3 and TRBJ2-1, with 9 bases aligning to TRBD2. The junction had 6 bases not matched to a gene; V was cut back by 9 bases and J by 9 bases. The CDR3 is 12 residues long. The germline V gene has CDR1 ENHRY and CDR2 SYGVKD. The CDR3 nucleotides read TGTGCCATTAGCGGGAGTATCCGTGAGCAGTTCTTC. Amino acid sequence: CAISGSIREQFF.

The rearrangement joins TRBV19 to TRBJ1-5; D is unresolved. The CDR3 loop spans 15 amino acids. The germline V gene encodes CDR1 LNHDA and CDR2 SQIVND (reference sequence). V lost 1 base, J lost 7 bases, and 14 bases lay in between. Here the CDR3 reads CASSIGGAARQPQHF. CDR3 in DNA: TGTGCCAGTAGTATAGGGGGAGCAGCACGGCAGCCCCAGCATTTT.

This sequence joins TRBV7-2 and TRBJ2-5; weak D call: TRBD2 (6 bases). Trimming pared 5 bases from V and 5 bases from J, leaving 9 bases between. CDR1 SGHTA and CDR2 FQGNSA come from the germline V gene. The CDR3 is 12 amino acids. The CDR3 loop reads CASSRGWETQYF. DNA for the CDR3: TGTGCCAGCAGCCGGGGGTGGGAGACCCAGTACTTC.

The chain uses TRBV19 and TRBJ2-1, with TRBD2 identical over 9 bases. Germline loops: CDR1 LNHDA, CDR2 SQIVND (reference sequence). V shed 6 bases, J shed 6 bases, and the junction held 9 bases outside the gene matches. The CDR3 totals 15 residues. The DNA for the CDR3 is TGTGCCAGTAGCCGAGCGGGGGGCGGAAGCAATGAGCAGTTCTTC. The encoded protein is CASSRAGGGSNEQFF.

This chain uses TRBV19 with TRBJ1-2, with a weak D call TRBD1 (6 bases). The V and J ends lost 4 bases and 2 bases respectively, with 14 bases between them. CDR3 size: 15 residues. Germline-derived CDR1 and CDR2 are LNHDA and SQIVND (reference sequence). CDR3 in DNA: TGTGCCAGTAGTACCCACAGGGCTGGAAACTATGGCTACACCTTC. Translating gives CASSTHRAGNYGYTF.